The 23 T cell receptor beta chains below all came from one sample that was sequenced in a study of tumor-infiltrating lymphocytes in primary liver carcinoma. A constant-region primer primed TCR beta cDNA synthesis from around 500 ng of total RNA. Nested multiplex PCR, run for three rounds with slightly modified ARM-PCR, yielded TCR beta libraries. Amplification in the first two PCR rounds was performed using TRBV1-TRBV30 forward primers and a C-beta reverse primer for about 10 cycles each. Using its own MiXCR run on the multiplex PCR reads, TCRdb lists one record per CDR3 protein. The sample carries 100,000 or so distinct CDR3 sequences, almost 70% recorded once. Investigators took RNA and DNA out together from about 19-30 mg of unsorted bulk tissue. The specimen was liver tumor tissue from sampling region 5. Regarding subset: tumor region T5, tumor centre. These receptors came from a woman in her sixties or seventies with primary liver carcinoma and hepatitis B virus infection.

Concerning this clonotype: Since no conserved phenylalanine or tryptophan closes the CDR3, a read error is the likely cause. The rearrangement joins TRBV11-1 to TRBJ2-7; D tentatively fits TRBD1 or TRBD2 (6 bases each). V was cut by 5 bases and J by 10 bases, with 24 bases left in between. Germline V gives CDR1 SGHAT, CDR2 FQDESV (reference sequence). CDR3 size: 15 residues. For the CDR3, the DNA is TGTGCCAGCAGCCCTAGGACAGCAGGACTACGCTATCAGTACCTC. Amino acids: CASSPRTAGLRYQYL.

Details on this clonotype: One end of the junction does not line up with germline, which may come from a read error. The rearrangement joins TRBV29-1 to TRBJ1-2, with a weak D call TRBD1 (6 bases). The germline CDR1 and CDR2 sequences are SQVTM and ANQGSEA. The CDR3 contains 16 residues. The DNA for the CDR3 is TGCTGCGTTGAAGGGGGGCCGACCTTAGCTGACTATGGCTACACCTTC. This translates into CCVEGGPTLADYGYTF.

Concerning this clonotype: Sequence at one end of the junction differs from germline and may be a read error. The chain combines TRBV4-1 with TRBJ2-2, with D perhaps TRBD2 (7 bases). The V gene's germline CDR1 is MGHRA and CDR2 YSYEKL. CDR3 length equals 17 residues. CDR3 amino acids: CAGSQEGGWSNTGKLFF. The CDR3 nucleotides read TGCGCCGGCAGCCAAGAGGGGGGGTGGTCGAACACCGGGAAGCTGTTTTTT.

This clonotype was seen ten or more times. This chain links TRBV4-1 with TRBJ1-5, with TRBD1 matching 8 bases. Germline-derived CDR1 and CDR2 are MGHRA and YSYEKL. The CDR3 sequence is 15 residues long. J gave up 5 bases and V 3 bases, and 6 bases lay outside the gene matches. The DNA for the CDR3 is TGCGCCAGCAGCCAGGTGGACAGGGCGGATCAGCCCCAGCATTTT. Translation: CASSQVDRADQPQHF.

On this clonotype itself: This may arise from a read error, as a much more abundant clone is one base away. The rearrangement uses TRBV5-4 and TRBJ2-2, with D maybe TRBD2 (5 bases). This CDR3 comprises 15 residues. Germline V gene lookup returns CDR1 SGHNT and CDR2 YYREEE (reference sequence). Here the CDR3 DNA reads TGTGCCAGCAGCTCTAGATCCTCGAACACCGGGGAGCTGTCTTTT. It specifies CASSSRSSNTGELSF.

The chain has TRBV11-3 and TRBJ2-3, with D possibly matching TRBD1 (6 bases). The DNA end lines up better with TRBJ1-5; the J call may be wrong. CDR3 length equals 14 residues. Germline CDR1 reads SGHNT; CDR2 reads YENEEA. The CDR3 is CASSHQTGTDMQHF. DNA of the CDR3: TGTGCCAGCAGCCATCAGACAGGCACAGATATGCAGCATTTT.

The chain couples TRBV30 to TRBJ1-1; possibly TRBD1 for D (5 bases). The germline gives CDR1 GTSNPN, CDR2 SVGIG (reference sequence). Trimming took 3 bases from V and 5 from J, leaving 22 bases between them. The CDR3 extends over 16 amino acids. DNA of the CDR3: TGTGCCTGGAGGTCCTCTGGACATGGGGCGCGGACTGAAGCTTTCTTT. Amino acids: CAWRSSGHGARTEAFF. Variable domain in full (rest from reference TRBV30 and TRBJ1-1): SQTIHQWPATLVQPVGSPLSLECTVEGTSNPNLYWYRQAAGRGLQLLFYSVGIGQISSEVPQNLSASRPQDRQFILSSKKLLLSDSGFYLCAWRSSGHGARTEAFFGQGTRLTVV.

A word on this clonotype: The junction and the germline gene differ at one end; a read error may be behind it. The J gene is TRBJ2-5, the V gene TRBV29-1; 8 bases map to TRBD1. The germline V gene has CDR1 SQVTM and CDR2 ANQGSEA. The CDR3 spans 15 residues. CDR3 sequence (DNA): TGCAGCGTTGAAGGGGTGACAGGGGAACAAGAGACTCAGAACTTC. Encoded protein: CSVEGVTGEQETQNF.

As to this clonotype: This CDR3 is missing its conserved last phenylalanine or tryptophan, likely due to a read error. The J gene is TRBJ1-1, the V gene TRBV28, with D tentatively TRBD1 (6 bases). Germline CDR1 and CDR2: MDHEN and SYDVKM. The V gene lost 3 bases and the J gene lost 7 bases, with 12 bases spanning the gap. The CDR3 runs to 13 residues. The CDR3 bases are TGTGCCAGCAGTTTTATGGGGGACATTGAAGCTTTCTTA. Translated, it gives CASSFMGDIEAFL.

This clonotype was observed once. One end of the junction is discordant with germline, which a read error may explain. The genes are TRBV5-5 and TRBJ1-6; a weak D match, TRBD1 (6 bases). The CDR3 spans 15 residues. Germline assignment: CDR1 SGHKS and CDR2 YYEKEE (reference sequence). This chain's CDR3 is CARSLIRGLNSPLHF. The CDR3 DNA follows: TGTGCCAGGAGCTTGATCAGGGGCCTTAACTCACCCCTCCACTTT.

This clonotype was detected a few times. J is TRBJ2-2 and V is TRBV28, with TRBD2 matching 13 bases. V lost 10 bases and J lost 6; bases outside the gene matches: 11. This CDR3 comprises 16 residues. Germline lookup yields CDR1 MDHEN and CDR2 SYDVKM. CDR3 coding DNA: TGTGCCACCAATCCCCCCGGACTAGCGGGAGCCGGGGAGCTGTTTTTT. This encodes CATNPPGLAGAGELFF.

A remark on this clonotype: This sequence may be a read error, since a much larger clone differs from it by one base. The chain has TRBV28 and TRBJ2-7; TRBD2 matches 13 bases. The CDR3 spans 16 residues. Germline V gene data show CDR1 as MDHEN and CDR2 as SYDVKM. As DNA, the CDR3 is TGTGCCATCAGTCTAACGGGACTAGCGGGAAGGGACGAGCAGTACTTC. Amino acids: CAISLTGLAGRDEQYF. Variable domain in full (rest from reference TRBV28 and TRBJ2-7): DVKVTQSSRYLVKRTGEKVFLECVQDMDHENMFWYRQDPGLGLRLIYFSYDVKMKEKGDIPEGYSVSREKKERFSLILESASTNQTSMYLCAISLTGLAGRDEQYFGPGTRLTVT.

This clonotype was detected only once. This may be a read error, as it is one base from a much larger clone. The genes are TRBV21-1 and TRBJ2-7. TRBV21-1 is annotated as a pseudogene. CDR3 size: 12 residues. The CDR3 sequence is CVSSKRVYEQYF. The CDR3 coding sequence is TGTGTCAGCAGCAAAAGGGTCTACGAGCAGTACTTC.

As to this clonotype: An end of the junction does not agree with germline; a read error may underlie this. This chain uses TRBV5-8 with TRBJ1-5; D is possibly TRBD1 (5 bases). The CDR3 length is 14 residues. Germline V CDR1 and CDR2: SGHTS, YDEGEE. The CDR3 spells CAGSLGTGNQPWHF. CDR3 coding DNA: TGTGCCGGCAGCCTTGGGACGGGAAATCAGCCCTGGCATTTT.

This clonotype was seen ten or more times. V usage is TRBV5-5 and J usage is TRBJ1-5; TRBD1 aligns across 8 bases. CDR3 length: 15 residues. Germline V gene lookup returns CDR1 SGHKS and CDR2 YYEKEE (reference sequence). The J segment lost 3 bases and the V segment lost 4 bases, leaving 6 bases of the junction unmatched. The CDR3 reads CASSLDRGDNQPQHF. The CDR3 DNA reads TGTGCCAGCAGCCTAGACAGGGGTGACAATCAGCCCCAGCATTTT.

This clonotype has at least ten counts. CDR3 DNA sequence: TGTGCCAGCAGTTTGGGTATGGGTCAGCCCCAGCATTTT. Its translation: CASSLGMGQPQHF. The rearrangement joins TRBV12-3 or TRBV12-4 to TRBJ1-5; D not certain. V lost 3 bases and J 6 bases, leaving 9 bases between the germline ends. The CDR3 contains 13 residues.

This clonotype was picked up one time. V gene TRBV6-6 combines with J gene TRBJ1-1; D may be TRBD1 (6 bases). The CDR3 covers 14 residues. CDR1 is MNHNY, CDR2 SVGAGI, per germline (reference sequence). Deletions cut 7 bases from V and 8 bases from J, with 20 bases between. CDR3 coding DNA: TGTGCCAGCAATATACGGACAGAGGACAACGAAGCTTTCTTT. Translated, it gives CASNIRTEDNEAFF.

This clonotype has a count of ten or more. V usage is TRBV10-3 and J usage is TRBJ2-1, with 8 bases identical to TRBD2. Losses at the gene ends were 10 bases for V and 9 bases for J; bases not matched to a gene: 11. The length of the CDR3 is 13 residues. Germline V gene sequence: CDR1 ENHRY, CDR2 SYGVKD. Written as DNA, the CDR3 is TGTGCCACCCGGGGCCCGGGAGGGGGTGAGCAGTTCTTC. Protein: CATRGPGGGEQFF.

In the case of this clonotype: One end of the junction is discordant with germline, which a read error may explain. The chain carries TRBV29-1 and TRBJ1-1, with D tentatively TRBD1 (5 bases). This CDR3 has 13 residues. Germline lookup yields CDR1 SQVTM and CDR2 ANQGSEA. The CDR3 bases are TGCAGCGCACCGGACATGGGGAACACTGAAGTTTTCTTT. It codes for CSAPDMGNTEVFF.

The DNA of the CDR3 is TGTGCCAGTAGTATGTTATCAGGGTCCTACGAGCAGTACTTC. Its translation: CASSMLSGSYEQYF. The gene calls are TRBV19 and TRBJ2-7; D is perhaps TRBD1 (5 bases). The V gene's germline CDR1 is LNHDA and CDR2 SQIVND (reference sequence). CDR3 length: 14 residues. Trimming removed 3 bases at V and 1 base at J, with 10 bases between.

Details on this clonotype: A much larger clone lies a single base off, so this may be a read error. Without the conserved terminal phenylalanine or tryptophan, this CDR3 likely stems from a read error. V gene TRBV7-9 combines with J gene TRBJ2-3; D remains ambiguous. The CDR3 extends over 15 amino acids. V was shortened by 5 bases and J by 0 bases, with 12 bases between the two germline ends. Germline assignment: CDR1 SEHNR and CDR2 FQNEAQ (reference sequence). CDR3 bases: TGTGCCAGCAGCCCAAGCTCGAGGAGCACAGATACGCAGTATTTA. It yields the protein CASSPSSRSTDTQYL.

On this clonotype: Since no conserved phenylalanine or tryptophan closes the CDR3, a read error is the likely cause. The CDR3 sequence: CASSQTTSGQEIQYL. DNA for the CDR3: TGTGCCAGCAGCCAAACGACTAGCGGACAAGAGATCCAGTACCTC. V usage is TRBV4-2 and J usage is TRBJ2-5; TRBD2 aligns across 9 bases. Looked up from germline, CDR1 is LGHNA and CDR2 is YNFKEQ. The CDR3 has 15 amino acids.

This clonotype was detected ten times or more. The chain carries TRBV30 and TRBJ1-1; no clear D. The germline V gene has CDR1 GTSNPN and CDR2 SVGIG (reference sequence). V lost 0 bases, J lost 4 bases, and 6 bases lay in between. This CDR3 has 12 amino acids. CDR3 DNA sequence: TGTGCCTGGAGTGTAGGTAGCACTGAAGCTTTCTTT. Translating gives CAWSVGSTEAFF.